This TCR beta chain comes out of a study of Ad26.COV2.S vaccination and SARS-CoV-2 variants. Clones were sequenced by immunoSEQ multiplex PCR, and TCRdb holds only the in-frame ones, with some missing. The sample shows 350,000 to 500,000 clones, about nine tenths of them seen only once. Treatment: around 19 received Ad26.COV2.S at low or high dose, single or two shots; 5 received placebo; per-sample allocation not given. Material that was analyzed had been drawn on day 63 after the first vaccine or placebo injection. A Boston donor was an adult aged 18-55 years. The CDR3 is made up of 14 amino acids. Germline-derived CDR1 and CDR2 are MNHEY and SVGEGT. V was clipped by 2 bases and J by 6 bases, with 11 bases between them.

The material was peripheral blood, obtained in a trial of Ad26.COV2.S vaccine versus placebo. This sequence was found in a person between 18 and 65 years old who received the Ad26.COV2.S COVID-19 vaccine or a placebo. The V gene is TRBV6-2 or TRBV6-3, the J gene TRBJ1-5; D is undetermined. The CDR3 is CASSYPVWGQPQHF. The CDR3 nucleotides are TGTGCCAGCAGTTACCCCGTGTGGGGTCAGCCCCAGCATTTT.